Below are 10 T cell receptor beta chains sequenced from a single sample in a study of CD8 T cells in ankylosing spondylitis. General study findings and limits: For ankylosing spondylitis blood, a TCR beta motif of 7 or 8 highly homologous variants appeared characteristic.

No antigen is known for these receptors. TCRdb used MiXCR to reprocess the 5' RACE reads, holding one entry per CDR3 protein. The sample includes around 770,000 distinct CDR3 sequences, approximately 12% seen only once; the top ten take 0.51%. The source material was blood, either unsorted or a sorted T cell fraction (not recorded which). These TCRs come from a male donor with ankylosing spondylitis.

This clonotype has just a few counts. The rearrangement uses TRBV6-1 and TRBJ1-1; 12 bases agree with TRBD1. Germline V gene lookup returns CDR1 MNHNS and CDR2 SASEGT. Losses at the gene ends were 6 bases for V and 4 bases for J; bases not matched to a gene: 9. The CDR3 has 16 residues. CDR3 in DNA: TGTGCCAGCAGCTCAACCCCGGGACAGGGGGCCACTGAAGCTTTCTTT. It translates to CASSSTPGQGATEAFF.

This clonotype was observed a handful of times. This chain links TRBV5-1 with TRBJ2-7; a weak D match, TRBD2 (6 bases). V was pared by 5 bases and J by 0 bases, with 15 bases between. Germline CDR1 reads SGHRS; CDR2 reads YFSETQ. This CDR3 contains 15 residues. The CDR3 loop is CASRWTMIASYEQYF. The CDR3, as DNA: TGCGCCAGCAGGTGGACTATGATCGCCTCCTACGAGCAGTACTTC.

This clonotype was observed many times. The rearrangement links TRBV10-3 to TRBJ2-5; no firm D call. The CDR3 length is 14 residues. The V end was cut by 4 bases, the J end by 1 base, with 10 bases between. Germline CDR1 is ENHRY and CDR2 is SYGVKD. The CDR3 loop is CAISGTPLQETQYF. DNA for the CDR3: TGTGCCATCAGTGGGACCCCTCTCCAAGAGACCCAGTACTTC.

This clonotype was counted between two and nine times. The chain joins TRBV6-1 to TRBJ1-2; D gene ambiguous. The germline V gene has CDR1 MNHNS and CDR2 SASEGT. There are 14 residues in the CDR3. V was pared by 8 bases and J by 0 bases, with 13 bases between. CDR3 in amino acids: CASRRPRTNYGYTF. CDR3 coding DNA: TGTGCCAGCCGAAGACCGCGAACTAACTATGGCTACACCTTC.

The J gene is TRBJ1-5, the V gene TRBV20-1, with D hard to call. In germline, CDR1 is DFQATT, CDR2 SNEGSKA (reference sequence). The CDR3 runs 11 residues. Trimming took 3 bases from V and 8 from J, leaving 8 bases between them. The CDR3 DNA reads as TGCAGTGCTAGTCGGGAGGAGCCCCAGCATTTT. This translates into CSASREEPQHF.

The gene calls are TRBV20-1 and TRBJ1-5; TRBD1 matches at 9 bases. CDR1 is DFQATT and CDR2 is SNEGSKA in the germline V gene (reference sequence). V dropped 2 bases and J dropped 0; count of bases not matched to a gene: 8. This CDR3 contains 17 residues. This CDR3 reads CSARYRGLGYSNQPQHF. In DNA, the CDR3 is TGCAGTGCTAGATACAGGGGGCTAGGGTATAGCAATCAGCCCCAGCATTTT.

This clonotype was detected many times. V usage is TRBV28 and J usage is TRBJ2-2, with a tentative D call TRBD1 (5 bases). The CDR3 runs to 16 residues. Germline loops: CDR1 MDHEN, CDR2 SYDVKM. Trimming took 6 bases from V and 0 from J, leaving 14 bases between them. The chain's CDR3 is CASSPGPPPNTGELFF. CDR3 DNA: TGTGCCAGCAGCCCAGGGCCGCCTCCGAACACCGGGGAGCTGTTTTTT.

The rearrangement links TRBV7-9 to TRBJ2-7, with 7 bases aligning to TRBD2. Unmatched junction bases numbered 4, after V lost 2 bases and J lost 0 bases. Germline V gene lookup returns CDR1 SEHNR and CDR2 FQNEAQ (reference sequence). This CDR3 is built from 15 residues. CDR3 protein: CASSLFGGSSYEQYF. CDR3 DNA: TGTGCCAGCAGCTTATTCGGGGGGAGCTCCTACGAGCAGTACTTC.

This clonotype has at least ten counts. The rearrangement links TRBV5-8 to TRBJ2-3; D call uncertain. V was clipped by 0 bases and J by 0 bases, with 11 bases between them. The CDR3 has 16 amino acids. The germline V gene encodes CDR1 SGHTS and CDR2 YDEGEE. The CDR3 bases are TGTGCCAGCAGCTTGGAGAGGTCGACTAGCACAGATACGCAGTATTTT. Protein sequence: CASSLERSTSTDTQYF.

A note on this clonotype: The junction departs from the called germline gene at one end, perhaps through a read error. The J gene is TRBJ1-1, the V gene TRBV20-1; tentative D call: TRBD1 (6 bases). The V gene's germline CDR1 is DFQATT and CDR2 SNEGSKA (reference sequence). CDR3 length: 11 residues. The CDR3 loop reads CGGQKYTEAFF. The CDR3 nucleotides read TGTGGGGGCCAAAAATACACTGAAGCTTTCTTT.